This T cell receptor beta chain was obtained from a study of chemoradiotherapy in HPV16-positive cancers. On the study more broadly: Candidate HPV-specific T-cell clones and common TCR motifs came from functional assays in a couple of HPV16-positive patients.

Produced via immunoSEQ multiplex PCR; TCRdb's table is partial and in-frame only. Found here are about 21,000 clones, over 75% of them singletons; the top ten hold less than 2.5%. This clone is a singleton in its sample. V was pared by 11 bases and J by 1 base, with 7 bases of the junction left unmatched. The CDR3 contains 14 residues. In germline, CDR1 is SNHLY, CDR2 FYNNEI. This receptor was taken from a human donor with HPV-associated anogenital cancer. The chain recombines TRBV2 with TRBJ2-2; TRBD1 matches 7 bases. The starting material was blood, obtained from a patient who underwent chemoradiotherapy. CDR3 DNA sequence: TGTGCCCGACAGCGACAGGGGAACACCGGGGAGCTGTTTTTT. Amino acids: CARQRQGNTGELFF.